The 2 T cell receptor beta chains below were found in one sample sequenced in a study of T cell changes during pregnancy in multiple sclerosis. This table comes from immunoSEQ multiplex PCR, and its TCRdb copy is limited to in-frame clones, with some not included. This table has around 85,000 clones, 90% to 95% appearing once. This sample comprised PBMCs, obtained in the first trimester of pregnancy. These receptors all come from a female donor in good health, serving as a control in a pregnancy study. Some clones in this sample may be carry-over from other donors' samples.

V usage is TRBV19 and J usage is TRBJ2-3, with 8 nucleotides matching TRBD2. Germline-derived CDR1 and CDR2 are LNHDA and SQIVND (reference sequence). With V trimmed by 5 bases and J by 6 bases, 7 bases remained unmatched. The CDR3 is 14 amino acids. The CDR3 DNA follows: TGTGCCAGTAGTTACGCGGGGGGCGGGGATACGCAGTATTTT. Encoded protein: CASSYAGGGDTQYF.

The chain recombines TRBV28 with TRBJ1-6; D gene ambiguous. V was pared by 1 base and J by 9 bases, with 13 bases between. The CDR3 extends over 15 amino acids. In germline, CDR1 is MDHEN, CDR2 SYDVKM. The CDR3 sequence: CASSLYFLSSSPLHF. The CDR3 DNA sequence: TGTGCCAGCAGTTTATATTTTTTAAGTAGTTCACCCCTCCACTTT.